This T cell receptor (beta chain) was identified during a study of CD8 T cells in Susac syndrome. Trimming removed 1 base from V and 10 bases from J, with 14 bases in between. CDR1 and CDR2 from the germline V gene are SGHRS and YFSETQ. This CDR3 comprises 14 residues. Random hexamers were used to reverse transcribe the RNA input (about 0.45 to 1 ug). Multiplex immunoSEQ PCR targeted 54 Vbeta and 13 Jbeta TCR beta segments. TCRdb re-analysed the immunoSEQ multiplex PCR reads in MiXCR, keeping a single row per CDR3 protein. The table has about 100,000 distinct CDR3 sequences, about 96% seen once. This clonotype was seen a single time.

The source material was CD8+ T cells from PBMCs. The sequence was collected from a human donor with Susac syndrome. V is TRBV5-1 and J is TRBJ1-4; D not certain. The CDR3 nucleotides are TGCGCCAGCAGCTTGCCCGGGGATGAGGGAAAACTGTTTTTT. This codes for CASSLPGDEGKLFF.